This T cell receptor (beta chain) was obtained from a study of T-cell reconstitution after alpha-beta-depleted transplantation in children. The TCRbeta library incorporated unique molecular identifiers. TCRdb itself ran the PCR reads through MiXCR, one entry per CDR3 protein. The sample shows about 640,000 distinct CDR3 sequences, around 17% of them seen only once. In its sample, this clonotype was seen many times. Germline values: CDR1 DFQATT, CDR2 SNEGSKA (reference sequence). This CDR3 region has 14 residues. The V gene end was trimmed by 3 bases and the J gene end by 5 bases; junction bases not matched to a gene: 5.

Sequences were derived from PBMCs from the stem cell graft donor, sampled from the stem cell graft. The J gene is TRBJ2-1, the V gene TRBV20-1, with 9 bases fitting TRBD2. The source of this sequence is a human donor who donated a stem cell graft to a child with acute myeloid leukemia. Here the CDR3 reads CSASSLAGNNEQFF. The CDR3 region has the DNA TGCAGTGCTAGTAGCCTAGCGGGGAACAATGAGCAGTTCTTC.